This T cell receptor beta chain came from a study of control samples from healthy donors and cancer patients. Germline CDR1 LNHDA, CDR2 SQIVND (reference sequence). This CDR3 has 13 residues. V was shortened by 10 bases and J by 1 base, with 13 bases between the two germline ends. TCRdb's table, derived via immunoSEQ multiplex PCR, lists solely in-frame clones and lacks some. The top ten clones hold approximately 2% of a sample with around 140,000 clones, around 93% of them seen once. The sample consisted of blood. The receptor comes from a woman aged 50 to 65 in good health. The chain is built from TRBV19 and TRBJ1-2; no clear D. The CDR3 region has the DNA TGTGCCACCCGGTCCGGGCTTAACTATGGCTACACCTTC. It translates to CATRSGLNYGYTF.